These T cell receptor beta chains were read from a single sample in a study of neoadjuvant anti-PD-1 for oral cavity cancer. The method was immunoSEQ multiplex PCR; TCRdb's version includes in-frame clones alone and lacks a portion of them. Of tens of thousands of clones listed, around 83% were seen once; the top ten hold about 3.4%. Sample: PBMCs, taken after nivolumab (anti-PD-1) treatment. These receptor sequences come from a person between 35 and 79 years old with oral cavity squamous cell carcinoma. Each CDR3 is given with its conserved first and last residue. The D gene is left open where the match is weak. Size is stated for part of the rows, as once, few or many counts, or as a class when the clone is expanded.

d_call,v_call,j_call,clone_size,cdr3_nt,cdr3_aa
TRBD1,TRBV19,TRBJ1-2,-,TGTGCCAGTAGTAGCGGGACAGCATATGGCTACACCTTC,CASSSGTAYGYTF
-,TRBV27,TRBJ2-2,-,TGTGCCAGCAGTTTTAGGGGGACCGGGGAGCTGTTTTTT,CASSFRGTGELFF
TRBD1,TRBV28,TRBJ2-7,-,TGTGCCAGCAGTTTGGCCGGGCAGGGGGCGTCCTACGAGCAGTACTTC,CASSLAGQGASYEQYF
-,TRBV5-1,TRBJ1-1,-,TGCGCCAGCAGCCTCTCCAACACTGAAGCTTTCTTT,CASSLSNTEAFF
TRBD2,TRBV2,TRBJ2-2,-,TGTGCCAGCAGTGAAGCGCTTACGGGACTAGCGGCAGGGGACGGGGAGCTGTTTTTT,CASSEALTGLAAGDGELFF
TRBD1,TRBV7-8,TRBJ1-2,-,TGTGCCAGCAGCCAACAGGGGGCCTATGGCTACACCTTC,CASSQQGAYGYTF
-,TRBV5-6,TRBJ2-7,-,TGTGCCAGCAGCTTGGATGGGGGGCTTCTCTACGAGCAGTACTTC,CASSLDGGLLYEQYF
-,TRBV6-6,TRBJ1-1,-,TGTGCCACCGGCACAGAGAAAGCTTTCTTT,CATGTEKAFF
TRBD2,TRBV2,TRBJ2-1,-,TGTGCCAGCAGTTATTGGACTAGCGGGAGGCACTTAGACAATGAGCAGTTCTTC,CASSYWTSGRHLDNEQFF
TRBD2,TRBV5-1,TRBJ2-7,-,TGCGCCAGCAGCTTGGGAGCTAGCGGGAGGTACGAGCAGTACTTC,CASSLGASGRYEQYF
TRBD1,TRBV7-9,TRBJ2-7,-,TGTGCCAGCAGCTTAAGACAGGGAAATATCGACGAGCAGTACTTC,CASSLRQGNIDEQYF
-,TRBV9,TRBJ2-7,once,TGTGCCAGCAGCGTAGAGGACATCTCCTACGAGCAGTACTTC,CASSVEDISYEQYF
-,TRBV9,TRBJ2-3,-,TGTGCCAGCAGCGTCGACTATCCCGGGGATACGCAGTATTTT,CASSVDYPGDTQYF
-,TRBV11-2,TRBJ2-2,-,TGTGCAGCTAACTACGGGGCTAGCGACACCGGGGAGCTGTTTTTT,CAANYGASDTGELFF
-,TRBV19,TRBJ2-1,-,TGTGCCAGTAGTATAAATCCCTTGTACAATGAGCAGTTCTTC,CASSINPLYNEQFF
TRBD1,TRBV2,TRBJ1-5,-,TGTGCCAGCACTGGACAGGGAAGGAATCAGCCCCAGCATTTT,CASTGQGRNQPQHF
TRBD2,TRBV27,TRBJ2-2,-,TGTGCCAGCAGCCCGCGCGGGAGAGGCGTACACGCGAACACCGGGGAGCTGTTTTTT,CASSPRGRGVHANTGELFF
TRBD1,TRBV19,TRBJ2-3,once,TGTGCCAGTAGTATAGAGCTTGACAGGGCCTCCACAGATACGCAGTATTTT,CASSIELDRASTDTQYF
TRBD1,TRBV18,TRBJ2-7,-,TGTGCCAGCTCACCACCGGAACAGGGGCAGGGCGAGCAGTACTTC,CASSPPEQGQGEQYF
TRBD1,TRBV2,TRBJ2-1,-,TGTGCCAGCAGTGAGGGACAGGGGATAAATGAGCAGTTCTTC,CASSEGQGINEQFF
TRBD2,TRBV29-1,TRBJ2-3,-,TGCAGCGCTGCCCGCTCTAGCGGGAGGAGGACAGATACGCAGTATTTT,CSAARSSGRRTDTQYF
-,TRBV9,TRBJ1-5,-,TGTGCCAGCAGCGTATCCGGGGAGGGAGGTCGGCCCCAGCATTTT,CASSVSGEGGRPQHF
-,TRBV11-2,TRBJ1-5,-,TGTGCCAGCAGCCTCTTCCTGGGGGAGTCCCAGCATTTT,CASSLFLGESQHF
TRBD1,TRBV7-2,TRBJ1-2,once,TGTGCCAGCAGCCCCGGGACAGGGGACTATGGCTACACCTTC,CASSPGTGDYGYTF
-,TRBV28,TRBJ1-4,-,TGTGCCAGCAGCAGTAACAGGGCGGCAAAAAATGAAAAACTGTTTTTT,CASSSNRAAKNEKLFF
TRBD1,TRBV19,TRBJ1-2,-,TGTGCCAGTAGCACACTGACCGCGGGACAGTCCTATGGCTACACCTTC,CASSTLTAGQSYGYTF
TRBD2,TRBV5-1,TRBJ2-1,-,TGCGCCAGCAGCACGGACCGACTAGCGTACTCCTACAATGAGCAGTTCTTC,CASSTDRLAYSYNEQFF
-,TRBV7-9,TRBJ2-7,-,TGTGCCAGCAGCTTAGTGGCAGGGGTCTACGAGCAGTACTTC,CASSLVAGVYEQYF
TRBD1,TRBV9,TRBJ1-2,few,TGTGCCAGCAGCGTAGAGGGACAGGGGGCGGGCGGCTACACCTTC,CASSVEGQGAGGYTF
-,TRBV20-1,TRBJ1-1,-,TGCAGTGCTGGGTCGACAAGTGAAGCTTTCTTT,CSAGSTSEAFF
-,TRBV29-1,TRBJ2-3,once,TGCAGCGTTGAAGATCCAGTCAGAACGCAGTATTTT,CSVEDPVRTQYF
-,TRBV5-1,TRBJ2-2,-,TGCGCCAGCAGCTTGACAGGGAGCACCGGGGAGCTGTTTTTT,CASSLTGSTGELFF
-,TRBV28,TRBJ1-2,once,TGTGCCAGCAGCTCAAGGGGGTTTGGCTACACCTTC,CASSSRGFGYTF
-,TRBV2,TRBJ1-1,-,TGTGCCAGCACCCTAGGGGAAGGGACTGAAGCTTTCTTT,CASTLGEGTEAFF
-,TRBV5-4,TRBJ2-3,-,TGTGCCAGCAGCTCCGGGAACACAGATACGCAGTATTTT,CASSSGNTDTQYF
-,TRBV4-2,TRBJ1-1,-,TGTGCCAGCAGCCAAGGGGGTTCGAACACTGAAGCTTTCTTT,CASSQGGSNTEAFF
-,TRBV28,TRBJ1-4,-,TGTGCCAGCAGTTTAAGTCCAGGAGGCAATGAAAAACTGTTTTTT,CASSLSPGGNEKLFF
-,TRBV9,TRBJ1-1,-,TGTGCCAGCAGCGTCGACAGGCTGAACACTGAAGCTTTCTTT,CASSVDRLNTEAFF
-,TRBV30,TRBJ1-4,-,TGTGCCTGGAGCCCCCGGACAGAACTGTTTTTT,CAWSPRTELFF
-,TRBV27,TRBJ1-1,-,TGTGCCAGCAGTTTGAACGGGGGCATAGGGACTGAAGCTTTCTTT,CASSLNGGIGTEAFF
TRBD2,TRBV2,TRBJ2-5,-,TGTGCCAGCAGTGGCCCCCTGGGGGGGAGTTGGGAGACCCAGTACTTC,CASSGPLGGSWETQYF
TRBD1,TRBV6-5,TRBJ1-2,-,TGTGCCAGCAGTTACTCGACAGGGCTGGGCTATGGCTACACCTTC,CASSYSTGLGYGYTF
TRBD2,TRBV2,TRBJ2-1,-,TGTGCCAGCAGTGAACTGGGTAGCGGGATCTACAATGAGCAGTTCTTC,CASSELGSGIYNEQFF
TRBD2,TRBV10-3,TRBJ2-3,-,TGTGCCTTTGGTAGCGGGAGTAGGCAGTATTTT,CAFGSGSRQYF
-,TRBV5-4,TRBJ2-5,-,TGTGCCAGCAGCTTGAATGGACAGCCCTGGACCCAGTACTTC,CASSLNGQPWTQYF
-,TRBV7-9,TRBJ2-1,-,TGTGCCAGCAGCTTCGGGGACTCTGAGCAGTTCTTC,CASSFGDSEQFF
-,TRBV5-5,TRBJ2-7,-,TGTGCCAGCAGCCTCCTGAGTGGGTCCGAGCAGTACTTC,CASSLLSGSEQYF
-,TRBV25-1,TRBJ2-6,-,TGTGCCAGCAGTGGGCCAGGGGCTGGGGCCAACGTCCTGACTTTC,CASSGPGAGANVLTF
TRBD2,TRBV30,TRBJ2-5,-,TGTGCCTGGACGGGGGGGACAGAGACCCAGTACTTC,CAWTGGTETQYF
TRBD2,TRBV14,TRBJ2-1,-,TGTGCCAGCAGCCAAAGCCTAGCGGGAGCCTATGAGCAGTTCTTC,CASSQSLAGAYEQFF